The 6 T cell receptor beta chains presented below share a single source sample, sequenced in a study of OX40 agonist ivuxolimab in advanced cancers. Assay used: immunoSEQ multiplex PCR; TCRdb lists only in-frame clones, some missing. The data show 50,000 to 75,000 clones, about 89% seen once. The sequencing here drew on CD4+ or CD8+ T cells sorted from blood, taken in a trial of the OX40 agonist ivuxolimab. The source of these receptors is an adult with an advanced solid tumor such as melanoma, head and neck, liver or kidney cancer.

The chain has TRBV4-1 and TRBJ1-1; maybe TRBD1 (5 bases). Germline assignment: CDR1 MGHRA and CDR2 YSYEKL. The CDR3 loop spans 15 amino acids. Trimming took off 0 bases at V and 5 bases at J, with 13 bases between the two ends. The CDR3 protein is CASSQETGQGTEAFF. The DNA of the CDR3 is TGCGCCAGCAGCCAAGAGACGGGCCAGGGAACTGAAGCTTTCTTT.

J is TRBJ2-1 and V is TRBV4-1; TRBD2 might be the D (6 bases). The CDR3 consists of 14 residues. Germline CDR1 reads MGHRA; CDR2 reads YSYEKL. The V end was cut by 3 bases, the J end by 9 bases, with 15 bases between. The CDR3 DNA is TGCGCCAGCAGCCAGGGAGGACGTGGACGTGAGCAGTTCTTC. Amino acid sequence: CASSQGGRGREQFF.

A note on this clone: At one boundary the junction diverges from the germline segment, which might be a read error. V and J are TRBV11-3 and TRBJ2-7; D is perhaps TRBD1 (6 bases). CDR1 is SGHNT and CDR2 is YENEEA in the germline V gene. CDR3 length: 16 amino acids. CDR3 sequence: CPSSLNSGRGPAEQYF. CDR3 nucleotides: TGTCCCAGCAGCTTAAATTCGGGCAGGGGCCCCGCCGAGCAGTACTTC.

The V and J genes are TRBV2 and TRBJ1-1; 9 bases align to TRBD1. The germline CDR1 and CDR2 sequences are SNHLY and FYNNEI. The J segment lost 0 bases and the V segment lost 8 bases, leaving 7 bases of the junction unmatched. The CDR3 length is 15 residues. In nucleotides, the CDR3 is TGTGCCAGCCTACAGGGGGCCTCCTTGAACACTGAAGCTTTCTTT. Translation gives CASLQGASLNTEAFF.

The V gene is TRBV28, the J gene TRBJ2-7; weak D call: TRBD1 (5 bases). Trimming removed 5 bases at V and 0 bases at J, with 11 bases between. The CDR3 is 14 amino acids. Per germline, CDR1 MDHEN and CDR2 SYDVKM. The CDR3 here is CASSVPTASYEQYF. The DNA of the CDR3 is TGTGCCAGCAGTGTCCCGACAGCCTCCTACGAGCAGTACTTC.

This chain joins TRBV7-3 and TRBJ2-3, with D hard to call. Germline CDR1 is SGHTA and CDR2 is FQGTGA. The germline V and J ends were trimmed by 5 bases and 3 bases, with 9 bases remaining between them. The CDR3 contains 13 residues. The CDR3 region is CASSLDGTDTQYF. DNA of the CDR3: TGTGCCAGCAGCCTAGACGGGACAGATACGCAGTATTTT.